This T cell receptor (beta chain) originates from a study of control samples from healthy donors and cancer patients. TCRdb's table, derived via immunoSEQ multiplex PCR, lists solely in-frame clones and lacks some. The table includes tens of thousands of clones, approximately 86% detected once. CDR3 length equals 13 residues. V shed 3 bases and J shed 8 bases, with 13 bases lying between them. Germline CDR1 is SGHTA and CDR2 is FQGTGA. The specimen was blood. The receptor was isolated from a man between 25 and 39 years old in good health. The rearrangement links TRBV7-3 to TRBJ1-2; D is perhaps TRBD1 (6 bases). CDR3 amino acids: CASSLHGGRGYTF. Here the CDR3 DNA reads TGTGCCAGCAGCTTGCACGGGGGCCGAGGCTACACCTTC.